The 30 T cell receptor beta chains below all came from one sample that was sequenced in a study of blood T cell repertoires in COVID-19. Measured with immunoSEQ multiplex PCR; TCRdb has only the in-frame clones, and not every one. The profile shows about 350,000 clones, roughly 87% of them singletons. Sequenced: PBMCs or T cells enriched from blood (not recorded which). All receptors derive from a woman aged 25 to 39 who had recovered from COVID-19.

V usage is TRBV9 and J usage is TRBJ1-6; 7 bases map to TRBD1. Germline V gene data show CDR1 as SGDLS and CDR2 as YYNGEE. The junction had 6 bases not matched to a gene; V was cut back by 4 bases and J by 5 bases. This CDR3 comprises 15 residues. In DNA form, the CDR3 reads TGTGCCAGCAGCCTCGAGAGGGGGCATAATTCACCCCTCCACTTT. This encodes CASSLERGHNSPLHF.

This clone has a single count. This chain uses TRBV5-1 with TRBJ1-6, with a possible D match to TRBD1 (6 bases). CDR1 is SGHRS, CDR2 YFSETQ, per germline. The germline V and J ends were trimmed by 7 bases and 8 bases, with 16 bases remaining between them. The CDR3 length is 14 residues. The CDR3, as DNA: TGCGCCAGCGGTAGTGGACAGAAAGATTCACCCCTCCACTTT. Amino acid sequence: CASGSGQKDSPLHF.

The chain employs TRBV5-1 and TRBJ2-1; TRBD1 agrees at 11 bases. Losses at the gene ends were 0 bases for V and 4 bases for J; bases not matched to a gene: 9. Germline assignment: CDR1 SGHRS and CDR2 YFSETQ. The CDR3 is made up of 18 amino acids. CDR3 DNA: TGCGCCAGCAGCTTGGGGCCCCTGGGACAGGGGGGATACAATGAGCAGTTCTTC. As protein: CASSLGPLGQGGYNEQFF.

DNA of the CDR3: TGTGCCAGCAGCCCGCGGGAGGGGGGAGCGCGAGGGGTTGACGGCTACACCTTC. It translates to CASSPREGGARGVDGYTF. The chain links TRBV7-8 to TRBJ1-2; maybe TRBD1 (6 bases). The CDR3 covers 18 residues. In germline, CDR1 is SGHVS, CDR2 FQNEAQ. Trimming removed 5 bases from V and 8 bases from J, with 30 bases in between. The complete variable domain, with remaining parts taken from reference TRBV7-8 and TRBJ1-2, reads GAGVSQSPRYKVAKRGQDVALRCDPISGHVSLFWYQQALGQGPEFLTYFQNEAQLDKSGLPSDRFFAERPEGSVSTLKIQRTQQEDSAVYLCASSPREGGARGVDGYTFGSGTRLTVV.

The chain uses TRBV6-5 and TRBJ1-2; possibly TRBD1 for D (5 bases). V lost 0 bases to trimming and J lost 4 bases, with 9 bases between them. This CDR3 spans 14 amino acids. The germline CDR1 and CDR2 sequences are MNHEY and SVGAGI. CDR3 region: CASSYSGVSYGYTF. The CDR3 nucleotides read TGTGCCAGCAGTTACTCAGGGGTTAGCTATGGCTACACCTTC.

The genes are TRBV4-3 and TRBJ2-3, with 14 bases fitting TRBD2. The junction had 9 bases not matched to a gene; V was cut back by 4 bases and J by 0 bases. The CDR3 has 19 residues. Germline lookup yields CDR1 LGHNA and CDR2 YSLEER. CDR3 DNA sequence: TGCGCCAGCAGCCGCTCAGGACTAGCGGGGGGAACCAGCACAGATACGCAGTATTTT. It is translated as CASSRSGLAGGTSTDTQYF.

The gene calls are TRBV4-1 and TRBJ1-4; the D is unclear. Germline loops: CDR1 MGHRA, CDR2 YSYEKL. CDR3 length: 15 residues. Trimming shortened V by 4 bases and J by 0 bases, and 9 bases separated the two germline ends. The CDR3 loop is CASSRRHTTNEKLFF. CDR3 DNA sequence: TGCGCCAGCAGCCGTCGACACACAACTAATGAAAAACTGTTTTTT.

The chain combines TRBV30 with TRBJ2-1; D gene ambiguous. The V gene lost 3 bases and the J gene lost 0 bases, with 9 bases spanning the gap. Germline loops: CDR1 GTSNPN, CDR2 SVGIG (reference sequence). The CDR3 sequence is 14 residues long. The CDR3 DNA reads TGTGCCTGGAGGCGTTTTGCCTCCTACAATGAGCAGTTCTTC. It specifies CAWRRFASYNEQFF.

The gene calls are TRBV28 and TRBJ1-2; TRBD1 agrees at 10 bases. This CDR3 comprises 16 residues. J was trimmed by 8 bases and V by 3 bases; bases with no gene match: 12. Looked up from germline, CDR1 is MDHEN and CDR2 is SYDVKM. The CDR3 here is CASSFSGTGERAGYTF. As DNA, the CDR3 is TGTGCCAGCAGTTTCTCCGGGACAGGGGAAAGGGCGGGCTACACCTTC.

The rearrangement links TRBV29-1 to TRBJ2-6; 8 nucleotides match TRBD1. With V trimmed by 3 bases and J by 0 bases, 7 bases remained unmatched. The length of the CDR3 is 17 residues. In germline, CDR1 is SQVTM, CDR2 ANQGSEA. CDR3 DNA: TGCAGCGTTGAGACGACAGGGGCCTTCTCTGGGGCCAACGTCCTGACTTTC. Translated, it gives CSVETTGAFSGANVLTF.

This chain links TRBV2 with TRBJ2-2; TRBD2 aligns across 10 bases. Germline V CDR1 and CDR2: SNHLY, FYNNEI. The length of the CDR3 is 17 residues. V lost 7 bases and J lost 1; bases outside the gene matches: 9. The chain's CDR3 is CASIFSIAGGNTGELFF. The CDR3 region has the DNA TGTGCCAGCATTTTTTCCATAGCGGGGGGGAACACCGGGGAGCTGTTTTTT. Based on the CDR3 plus reference TRBV2 and TRBJ2-2, the full variable domain is EPEVTQTPSHQVTQMGQEVILRCVPISNHLYFYWYRQILGQKVEFLVSFYNNEISEKSEIFDDQFSVERPDGSNFTLKIRSTKLEDSAMYFCASIFSIAGGNTGELFFGEGSRLTVL.

The CDR3 region has the DNA TGTGCCAGCTCGGATACAGGGGCATCGGCGGGAACTGAAGCTTTCTTT. Residues: CASSDTGASAGTEAFF. The J gene is TRBJ1-1, the V gene TRBV18; 7 positions agree with TRBD1. Losses at the gene ends were 6 bases for V and 5 bases for J; bases not matched to a gene: 15. The V gene's germline CDR1 is KGHSH and CDR2 LQKENI. The CDR3 sequence is 16 residues long.

The gene calls are TRBV7-9 and TRBJ1-5; weak D call: TRBD1 (5 bases). This CDR3 has 17 amino acids. In germline, CDR1 is SEHNR, CDR2 FQNEAQ (reference sequence). V was shortened by 3 bases and J by 0 bases, with 15 bases between the two germline ends. The CDR3 protein is CASSFGPGENSNQPQHF. In nucleotides, the CDR3 is TGTGCCAGCAGCTTTGGCCCGGGGGAAAATAGCAATCAGCCCCAGCATTTT.

The V call is TRBV7-9, the J call TRBJ1-3; weak D call: TRBD1 (6 bases). Germline CDR1 and CDR2: SEHNR and FQNEAQ (reference sequence). V gave up 8 bases and J gave up 4 bases, with 9 bases separating them. The CDR3 runs 12 residues. The CDR3 DNA follows: TGTGCCAGCGGGACAACGGGAAACACCATATATTTT. Residues: CASGTTGNTIYF.

The rearrangement links TRBV15 to TRBJ1-1; D is perhaps TRBD1 (6 bases). The CDR3 covers 15 residues. Germline lookup yields CDR1 LNHNV and CDR2 YYDKDF (reference sequence). V lost 0 bases to trimming and J lost 1 base, with 9 bases between them. In DNA, the CDR3 is TGTGCCACCAGCAGAGAATACAGGGAGAACACTGAAGCTTTCTTT. Translating gives CATSREYRENTEAFF.

The chain combines TRBV28 with TRBJ2-3, with 9 bases aligning to TRBD1. This CDR3 is built from 15 residues. J lost 2 bases, V lost 6 bases, and 6 bases had no gene match. Germline values: CDR1 MDHEN, CDR2 SYDVKM. CDR3 protein: CASSQDRGITDTQYF. The CDR3 DNA reads TGTGCCAGCAGCCAAGACAGGGGGATCACAGATACGCAGTATTTT.

This chain links TRBV6-5 with TRBJ1-2; 8 bases fit TRBD1. The V gene end was trimmed by 3 bases and the J gene end by 2 bases; junction bases not matched to a gene: 5. Germline V CDR1 and CDR2: MNHEY, SVGAGI. The CDR3 loop spans 15 amino acids. CDR3 DNA: TGTGCCAGCAGTTATACCGGGACAGGCAACTATGGCTACACCTTC. The encoded protein is CASSYTGTGNYGYTF.

V and J are TRBV5-4 and TRBJ2-7; D might be TRBD1 (6 bases). V lost 2 bases and J 1 base, leaving 13 bases between the germline ends. The CDR3 loop spans 15 amino acids. Germline V lookup: CDR1 SGHNT, CDR2 YYREEE (reference sequence). The CDR3 DNA reads TGTGCCAGCAGCTTCGGACAGAGTCAATCCTACGAGCAGTACTTC. It specifies CASSFGQSQSYEQYF.

This chain uses TRBV5-1 with TRBJ2-3; 7 bases are shared with TRBD2. Germline V gene sequence: CDR1 SGHRS, CDR2 YFSETQ. The CDR3 is 16 amino acids. J was trimmed by 5 bases and V by 0 bases; bases with no gene match: 9. The CDR3 sequence: CASSLAPGGVGDTQYF. The CDR3, as DNA: TGCGCCAGCAGCTTGGCCCCGGGGGGTGTGGGAGATACGCAGTATTTT.

The chain joins TRBV5-4 to TRBJ2-7; 8 nucleotides align to TRBD1. Trimming took 9 bases from V and 4 from J; bases not matched to a gene: 9. Germline CDR1 reads SGHNT; CDR2 reads YYREEE (reference sequence). The CDR3 consists of 13 residues. This CDR3 is CATLNRGEYEQYF. The CDR3 DNA sequence: TGTGCCACTCTAAACAGGGGGGAGTACGAGCAGTACTTC.

This chain joins TRBV11-2 and TRBJ1-1, with D unclear. CDR3 length: 12 residues. The V and J ends lost 1 base and 8 bases respectively, with 8 bases between them. Germline V lookup: CDR1 SGHAT, CDR2 FQNNGV. The CDR3 loop is CASSLGRVEAFF. CDR3 bases: TGTGCCAGCAGCTTAGGTCGGGTGGAAGCTTTCTTT.

The V call is TRBV6-1, the J call TRBJ2-2, with TRBD1 as a possible D gene (5 bases). The CDR3 has 18 residues. Germline CDR1 reads MNHNS; CDR2 reads SASEGT. Trimming pared 2 bases from V and 5 bases from J, leaving 21 bases between. The CDR3 protein is CASSEMGQGSFRTGELFF. The DNA for the CDR3 is TGTGCCAGCAGTGAAATGGGGCAGGGTTCGTTTAGAACCGGGGAGCTGTTTTTT.

This chain connects TRBV6-5 to TRBJ2-7; 8 nucleotides agree with TRBD2. Per germline, CDR1 MNHEY and CDR2 SVGAGI. V trimming: 10 bases; J trimming: 2 bases; junction bases outside the gene matches: 7. CDR3 size: 13 residues. The CDR3 nucleotides read TGTGCCACTAGGGAGCGGGGGCCCTACGAGCAGTACTTC. It specifies CATRERGPYEQYF.

The V gene is TRBV18, the J gene TRBJ1-1; D perhaps matches TRBD1 (5 bases). This CDR3 spans 15 amino acids. The V end was cut by 2 bases, the J end by 5 bases, with 15 bases between. CDR1 is KGHSH and CDR2 is LQKENI in the germline V gene. As DNA, the CDR3 is TGTGCCAGCTCACCAACACCTGGGGGGAGTACTGAAGCTTTCTTT. It specifies CASSPTPGGSTEAFF.

J is TRBJ2-1 and V is TRBV18, with D possibly TRBD2 on 5 matching bases. This CDR3 region has 14 residues. The germline V gene has CDR1 KGHSH and CDR2 LQKENI. The germline V and J ends were trimmed by 3 bases and 0 bases, with 6 bases remaining between them. The CDR3 region is CASSPGSSYNEQFF. DNA for the CDR3: TGTGCCAGCTCACCGGGGAGCTCCTACAATGAGCAGTTCTTC.

The chain employs TRBV28 and TRBJ2-5, with a possible D match to TRBD1 (5 bases). This CDR3 has 13 amino acids. V was trimmed by 5 bases and J by 5 bases, leaving 12 bases between them. CDR1 is MDHEN and CDR2 is SYDVKM in the germline V gene. The CDR3 coding sequence is TGTGCCAGCAGTAGGGAAAGGGGCGAGACCCAGTACTTC. It is translated as CASSRERGETQYF.

Turning to this clone: A read error may produce the germline difference seen at one junction end. This chain links TRBV7-9 with TRBJ2-5; 12 nucleotides align to TRBD1. In germline, CDR1 is SEHNR, CDR2 FQNEAQ (reference sequence). The CDR3 has 17 amino acids. CDR3 sequence reads: CASSVAWDRGRGGAQYF. The DNA for the CDR3 is TGTGCCAGCAGCGTAGCTTGGGACAGGGGGCGAGGAGGGGCCCAGTACTTC.

J is TRBJ2-5 and V is TRBV5-1; D might be TRBD2 (5 bases). V lost 1 base and J lost 4, with 20 bases in between. The CDR3 covers 17 residues. Per germline, CDR1 SGHRS and CDR2 YFSETQ. The CDR3 protein is CASSLQEAAAGGETQYF. The CDR3 DNA reads TGCGCCAGCAGCTTGCAGGAGGCCGCGGCGGGTGGAGAGACCCAGTACTTC.

V is TRBV19 and J is TRBJ1-5; TRBD1 matches 10 bases. The CDR3 runs to 17 residues. The junction had 7 bases not matched to a gene; V was cut back by 5 bases and J by 0 bases. Germline CDR1 LNHDA, CDR2 SQIVND (reference sequence). As DNA, the CDR3 is TGTGCCAGTAGTGTAAATCGACAGGGGGCTAGCAATCAGCCCCAGCATTTT. This codes for CASSVNRQGASNQPQHF.

The chain couples TRBV5-6 to TRBJ2-5; TRBD2 aligns across 7 bases. Losses at the gene ends were 4 bases for V and 5 bases for J; bases not matched to a gene: 11. This CDR3 contains 15 residues. Germline-derived CDR1 and CDR2 are SGHDT and YYEEEE. In DNA, the CDR3 is TGTGCCAGCAGCCCCCCGGGACTACCGGGGGAGACCCAGTACTTC. Residues: CASSPPGLPGETQYF.